This T cell receptor (beta chain) was observed in a study of monozygotic twins with inflammatory bowel disease (dated by TCRdb to between 2018 and 2021). The study in broad terms: A total of about 28 monozygotic twin pairs were included in the full study, comprising nine German pairs (four IBD-concordant, five IBD-discordant) and 19 IBD-discordant Danish pairs. The search for disease-associated traits relied mainly on comparing, within discordant pairs, IBD patients with their genetically identical healthy co-twins. Each individual had, on average, about 151 000 unique TCRalpha sequences and 181 000 unique TCRbeta sequences available for analysis. Points the paper makes about the study in general: Differing immunosuppressive treatments among patients may have added background noise and inter-individual variability to the repertoires. Fewer clonotypes were shared with other individuals by IBD patients than by healthy twins, most markedly in patients showing signs of disease activity. A decrease in TCRbeta repertoire diversity, as measured by inverse Simpson index, was observed in IBD patients compared with their healthy co-twins. The analysis was unable to tell apart different T cell subtypes. No single strong signal or clonotype linked to IBD turned up in the results, so the idea that one exists was not supported. No difference in repertoire similarity was observed between concordant and discordant twins, possibly owing to limited statistical power.

From its cysteine to its phenylalanine, the CDR3 spans 13 amino acids. The coding DNA is unavailable. CDR1 and CDR2, per the germline V gene, are SGHRS and YFSETQ. Library preparation employed 5' RACE. For each TCR library, 3,500 to 4,000 ng of total RNA was used. For each sample, cDNA synthesis with SMARTScribe reverse transcriptase was split into eight separate reactions. During cDNA synthesis, template switching introduced unique molecular identifiers that contained a 6-nucleotide sample barcode. TCRalpha and TCRbeta cDNA was amplified in two nested PCRs of about 17 and 10 cycles, and bead purification was carried out after each PCR. Before amplification, the cDNA was treated with uracil DNA-glycosylase and purified using the QIAquick PCR purification kit. The second PCR was the step at which Illumina TruSeq-compatible adapters and sample-specific barcodes were added. TapeStation and Qubit were used to check library quality and concentration, and 4.5 to 6.5 ng of each library was pooled. Sequencing of pooled libraries was carried out on an Illumina HiSeq2500 single-index Rapid Run using 2 x 100 bp reads and custom sequencing primers. The authors processed their data as follows. PCR and sequencing errors were corrected by UMI-based consensus assembly using MiGEC version 1.2.6. MiXCR version 2.1.1 was used to carry out V(D)J alignment, clonotype assembly and CDR3 extraction. To normalise gene usage, clonotype sharing and MAIT/NKT TCR abundance, the top 1000, 10 000 and 20 000 clonotypes in each sample were analysed. After downsampling to 27 000 UMIs, diversity was calculated as the inverse Simpson index using the vegan R package. Paired Mann-Whitney U tests on discordant twin pairs were used, with Benjamini-Hochberg multiple-testing correction. After reprocessing by TCRdb, each CDR3 protein sequence is one entry, and no DNA is given. The V and J calls follow TCRdb's processing rather than the paper's. This sample's table has entries for 70,000 to 95,000 distinct CDR3 sequences. Together, the top ten hold around 6.8% of the sample.

From each donor, a roughly 2.5 ml peripheral blood sample was drawn into PAXgene tubes and stored at -80 degrees C. Total RNA was isolated from whole blood with the PAXgene blood miRNA kit on an automated QIAcube, without T cell sorting. Peripheral blood from monozygotic twin pairs who were concordant or discordant for inflammatory bowel disease underwent deep TCRalpha and TCRbeta repertoire profiling using unique molecular barcoding. For every twin pair, smoking habits were documented, and each individual was categorised as a current, former or never smoker. Turning to this clonotype: Its antigen has not been determined.

Sequenced material: blood. The V and J genes are TRBV5-1 and TRBJ1-6. The TCR comes from a human donor with ulcerative colitis or Crohn's disease, or a healthy co-twin of an affected twin (not recorded which). The CDR3: CASSLVVDSPLHF.